This passage covers 22 T cell receptor beta chains from one sample sequenced in a study of blood T cell repertoires in COVID-19. Data came from immunoSEQ multiplex PCR; TCRdb stores just in-frame clones and leaves some out. Here the sample spans roughly 410,000 clones, about 89% being singletons. The sequenced material came from peripheral blood. The source is a middle-aged man with acute or convalescent COVID-19.

This clone was seen once. The chain has TRBV19 and TRBJ1-5, with D perhaps TRBD1 (5 bases). The CDR3 totals 14 residues. CDR1 and CDR2 (germline): LNHDA, SQIVND (reference sequence). V lost 5 bases, J lost 16 bases, and 24 bases lay in between. The CDR3 loop is CASSSRSVRGNFHF. CDR3 DNA sequence: TGTGCCAGTAGTTCCCGATCAGTTAGGGGCAATTTTCATTTT.

The V and J genes are TRBV27 and TRBJ1-2, with unresolved D. There are 11 residues in the CDR3. The ends were cut back, 7 bases at V and 7 bases at J, with 10 bases in the middle. Germline loops: CDR1 MNHEY, CDR2 SMNVEV (reference sequence). CDR3 loop: CASNEGLGYTF. The CDR3 bases are TGTGCCAGCAACGAGGGCCTTGGCTACACCTTC.

V and J are TRBV5-4 and TRBJ1-3; tentatively, D is TRBD1 (6 bases). The germline gives CDR1 SGHNT, CDR2 YYREEE (reference sequence). Trimming shortened V by 3 bases and J by 0 bases, and 16 bases separated the two germline ends. CDR3 size: 17 residues. In nucleotides, the CDR3 is TGTGCCAGCAGCTGGGAATCAGGGGCCCGCTCTGGAAACACCATATATTTT. Translating gives CASSWESGARSGNTIYF.

This clone was seen a single time. The CDR3 nucleotides are TGTGCCAGCAGCTACCCAACCCCTATTAGCTCCTATAATTCACCCCTCCACTTT. It translates to CASSYPTPISSYNSPLHF. The rearrangement uses TRBV7-8 and TRBJ1-6; D call uncertain. This CDR3 is built from 18 residues. Germline V lookup: CDR1 SGHVS, CDR2 FQNEAQ. V lost 4 bases and J 0 bases, leaving 16 bases between the germline ends.

The chain couples TRBV19 to TRBJ2-5; 13 bases line up with TRBD2. The V gene end was trimmed by 4 bases and the J gene end by 4 bases; junction bases not matched to a gene: 3. CDR1 LNHDA and CDR2 SQIVND come from the germline V gene (reference sequence). The CDR3 sequence is 15 residues long. CDR3 in amino acids: CASSKGLAGVETQYF. The CDR3 DNA is TGTGCCAGTAGTAAAGGACTAGCGGGAGTAGAGACCCAGTACTTC.

The J gene is TRBJ1-2, the V gene TRBV25-1, with D possibly being TRBD1 (6 bases). The length of the CDR3 is 15 residues. Germline V gene sequence: CDR1 MGHDK, CDR2 SYGVNS. The ends were cut back, 5 bases at V and 6 bases at J, with 19 bases in the middle. CDR3: CASSLTGRDSHGYTF. For the CDR3, the DNA is TGTGCCAGCAGTCTCACAGGGAGGGACTCTCATGGCTACACCTTC.

This sequence joins TRBV11-2 and TRBJ1-2, with TRBD1 matching 8 bases. CDR1 and CDR2 from the germline V gene are SGHAT and FQNNGV. CDR3 size: 14 residues. V trimming: 7 bases; J trimming: 1 base; junction bases outside the gene matches: 5. The CDR3, as DNA: TGTGCCAGCAATATACAGGGGGGTAACTATGGCTACACCTTC. This gives the protein CASNIQGGNYGYTF. The full variable domain, completed using reference TRBV11-2 and TRBJ1-2, is EAGVAQSPRYKIIEKRQSVAFWCNPISGHATLYWYQQILGQGPKLLIQFQNNGVVDDSQLPKDRFSAERLKGVDSTLKIQPAKLEDSAVYLCASNIQGGNYGYTFGSGTRLTVV.

This clone was seen only once. The chain uses TRBV9 and TRBJ1-2; 7 bases line up with TRBD1. The germline CDR1 and CDR2 sequences are SGDLS and YYNGEE. V was pared by 2 bases and J by 7 bases, with 8 bases of the junction left unmatched. The CDR3 runs to 14 residues. The CDR3 spells CASSVNDRVPGYTF. CDR3 bases: TGTGCCAGCAGCGTGAACGACAGGGTTCCTGGCTACACCTTC.

V gene TRBV3-1 (or the pseudogene TRBV3-2) combines with J gene TRBJ1-1; D is unresolved. The germline CDR1 and CDR2 sequences are LGHDT and YNNKEL (reference sequence). The V end lost 2 bases, the J end lost 3 bases, and 7 bases lay between the germline ends. The CDR3 contains 13 residues. The CDR3 here is CASSQTKYTEAFF. In DNA form, the CDR3 reads TGTGCCAGCAGCCAAACTAAATACACTGAAGCTTTCTTT.

The rearrangement joins TRBV5-1 to TRBJ2-5; TRBD1 agrees at 7 bases. The germline CDR1 and CDR2 sequences are SGHRS and YFSETQ. The CDR3 spans 13 residues. After removal of 4 bases from V and 2 bases from J, the junction contained 2 bases not matched to a gene. CDR3 region: CASSPGQQETQYF. The CDR3, as DNA: TGCGCCAGCAGCCCGGGACAGCAAGAGACCCAGTACTTC.

The chain recombines TRBV9 with TRBJ1-5, with 7 positions matching TRBD1. The V gene's germline CDR1 is SGDLS and CDR2 YYNGEE. The CDR3 spans 14 residues. V was pared by 7 bases and J by 5 bases, with 9 bases of the junction left unmatched. For the CDR3, the DNA is TGTGCCAGCTGTGGACAGGCGACCCATCAGCCCCAGCATTTT. Its translation is CASCGQATHQPQHF.

The rearrangement links TRBV3-1 (or the pseudogene TRBV3-2) to TRBJ2-6, with unresolved D. The CDR3 covers 16 residues. The V and J ends lost 4 bases and 1 base respectively, with 11 bases between them. CDR1 and CDR2 from the germline V gene are LGHDT and YNNKEL (reference sequence). The CDR3 protein is CASSPPSSSGANVLTF. CDR3 nucleotide sequence: TGTGCCAGCAGCCCTCCGAGCTCTTCTGGGGCCAACGTCCTGACTTTC.

The chain employs TRBV30 and TRBJ1-2; weak D call: TRBD1 (6 bases). Germline V lookup: CDR1 GTSNPN, CDR2 SVGIG (reference sequence). V lost 4 bases, J lost 4 bases, and 13 bases lay in between. This CDR3 region has 13 residues. CDR3 sequence (DNA): TGTGCCTGGAATAGGGGGAGTGTCTATGGCTACACCTTC. The encoded protein is CAWNRGSVYGYTF.

The V call is TRBV7-9, the J call TRBJ2-3, with D possibly matching TRBD1 (6 bases). The CDR3 is made up of 17 amino acids. From germline, CDR1 is SEHNR and CDR2 FQNEAQ (reference sequence). V was clipped by 0 bases and J by 1 base, with 14 bases between them. The CDR3 coding sequence is TGTGCCAGCAGCTTAGCGGGAGCAGGGGTTGGCACAGATACGCAGTATTTT. The encoded protein is CASSLAGAGVGTDTQYF.

The V gene is TRBV10-2, the J gene TRBJ1-6; no definite D call. CDR1 and CDR2 from the germline V gene are WSHSY and SAAADI. This CDR3 is 14 amino acids long. Trimming stripped 2 bases from V and 7 bases from J, with 9 bases between. The CDR3 here is CASSEDGGNSPLHF. CDR3 in DNA: TGCGCCAGCAGTGAGGACGGAGGGAATTCACCCCTCCACTTT.

The chain carries TRBV29-1 and TRBJ2-1; no reliable D call. The germline V gene encodes CDR1 SQVTM and CDR2 ANQGSEA. The CDR3 runs 13 residues. Trimming pared 3 bases from V and 5 bases from J, leaving 11 bases between. The CDR3 sequence: CSVDQQKHNEQFF. CDR3 nucleotide sequence: TGCAGCGTTGATCAACAGAAGCACAATGAGCAGTTCTTC.

The chain combines TRBV2 with TRBJ1-2; D is unresolved. V was trimmed by 3 bases and J by 8 bases, leaving 16 bases between them. Germline assignment: CDR1 SNHLY and CDR2 FYNNEI. The CDR3 has 14 residues. CDR3 loop: CASSDVSHRGGYTF. CDR3 coding DNA: TGTGCCAGCAGTGATGTTTCCCACCGGGGAGGCTACACCTTC.

CDR3 DNA: TGTGCCAGCAGCGTCGCCCCGGGACAGGGAGTGCACTATGGCTACACCTTC. It codes for CASSVAPGQGVHYGYTF. The rearrangement joins TRBV9 to TRBJ1-2; the match to TRBD1 covers 9 bases. Germline V lookup: CDR1 SGDLS, CDR2 YYNGEE. CDR3 length: 17 amino acids. With V trimmed by 2 bases and J by 3 bases, 11 bases remained unmatched.

The chain couples TRBV4-2 to TRBJ2-7, with 9 bases fitting TRBD2. The CDR3 sequence is 16 residues long. The trim removed 0 bases at V and 2 bases at J, leaving 5 bases unmatched. The germline gives CDR1 LGHNA, CDR2 YNFKEQ. The CDR3 DNA sequence: TGTGCCAGCAGCCAAGAGAGGCTAGCGGGGACCTACGAGCAGTACTTC. Residues: CASSQERLAGTYEQYF.

V and J are TRBV20-1 and TRBJ2-5, with D hard to call. The CDR3 contains 11 residues. Trimming took off 4 bases at V and 2 bases at J, with 5 bases between the two ends. Germline CDR1 reads DFQATT; CDR2 reads SNEGSKA (reference sequence). The CDR3 region is CSATFQETQYF. CDR3 DNA: TGCAGTGCTACATTTCAAGAGACCCAGTACTTC.

This clone appeared a single time. This chain joins TRBV5-4 and TRBJ2-1; 9 positions agree with TRBD2. There are 15 residues in the CDR3. Trimming took 0 bases from V and 4 from J; bases not matched to a gene: 2. The V gene's germline CDR1 is SGHNT and CDR2 YYREEE (reference sequence). The CDR3 here is CASSLGTSVYNEQFF. In nucleotides, the CDR3 is TGTGCCAGCAGCTTGGGGACTAGCGTATACAATGAGCAGTTCTTC.

J is TRBJ1-4 and V is TRBV2; 7 bases line up with TRBD1. The CDR3 sequence is 14 residues long. V was clipped by 8 bases and J by 4 bases; unmatched bases: 7. Germline V gene sequence: CDR1 SNHLY, CDR2 FYNNEI. Written as DNA, the CDR3 is TGTGCCAGCCTGAGGGGGCGTGGTAATGAAAAACTGTTTTTT. The encoded protein is CASLRGRGNEKLFF.